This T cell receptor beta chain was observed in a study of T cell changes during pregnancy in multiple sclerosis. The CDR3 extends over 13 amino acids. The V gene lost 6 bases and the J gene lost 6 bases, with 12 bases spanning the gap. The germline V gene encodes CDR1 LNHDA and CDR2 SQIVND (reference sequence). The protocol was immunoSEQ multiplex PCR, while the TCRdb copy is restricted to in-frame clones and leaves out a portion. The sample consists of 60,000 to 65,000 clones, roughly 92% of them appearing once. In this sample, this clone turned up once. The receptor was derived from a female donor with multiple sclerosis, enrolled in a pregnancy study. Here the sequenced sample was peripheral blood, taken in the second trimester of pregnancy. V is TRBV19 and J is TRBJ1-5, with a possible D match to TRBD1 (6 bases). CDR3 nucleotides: TGTGCCAGTAGCAGGGGTCTGCTTCAGCCCCAGCATTTT. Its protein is CASSRGLLQPQHF. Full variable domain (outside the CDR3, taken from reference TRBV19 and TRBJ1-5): DGGITQSPKYLFRKEGQNVTLSCEQNLNHDAMYWYRQDPGQGLRLIYYSQIVNDFQKGDIAEGYSVSREKKESFPLTVTSAQKNPTAFYLCASSRGLLQPQHFGDGTRLSIL.